The subject of this entry is one T cell receptor beta chain. Its antigen remains unknown. The sample belongs to a study of cytomegalovirus exposure and HLA in healthy donors. Primers for the PCR totalled 60 Vbeta and 13 Jbeta. Method: immunoSEQ multiplex PCR; TCRdb's copy keeps in-frame clones and lacks some. The sample records 110,000 or so clones, over 75% being singletons. V lost 3 bases and J lost 3; bases outside the gene matches: 6. The CDR3 sequence is 15 residues long. Germline V CDR1 and CDR2: SGHTA, FQGNSA. General study points: Later genetic work tied a missense DCLRE1C variant to beta-chain V and J trimming.

This chain connects TRBV7-2 to TRBJ1-1; 8 bases are shared with TRBD1. The clonotype was recovered from a woman aged 18-30 years in good health and CMV-seronegative. Sequencing input: PBMCs. CDR3 loop: CASSFTGGGYTEAFF. The CDR3 DNA follows: TGTGCCAGCAGCTTCACAGGGGGTGGATACACTGAAGCTTTCTTT.